Listed below are T cell receptor beta chains from one sample, sequenced in a study of CD8+ T cells in alopecia areata. Produced via immunoSEQ multiplex PCR; TCRdb's table is partial and in-frame only. This sample carries some 130,000 clones, 45% to 65% of them seen once, and the ten largest clones take approximately 16%. The material sequenced was CD8+ T cells sorted from blood, taken at week 4, from a patient treated with tofacitinib. These receptors were taken from a human donor with alopecia areata. Both conserved end residues are part of each CDR3. Each record gives: D gene, J gene, V gene, CDR3 protein. A D gene is named only where the DNA matches it firmly.

d_gene: -; j_gene: TRBJ2-4; v_gene: TRBV5-6; CDR3aa: CASSLGGVAKNIQYF
d_gene: TRBD1; j_gene: TRBJ2-7; v_gene: TRBV27; CDR3aa: CASSFLDRGGEQYF
d_gene: -; j_gene: TRBJ1-2; v_gene: TRBV2; CDR3aa: CASSDEGENNYGYTF
d_gene: TRBD1; j_gene: TRBJ2-5; v_gene: TRBV5-6; CDR3aa: CASSLGDSQETQYF
d_gene: TRBD2; j_gene: TRBJ2-1; v_gene: TRBV9; CDR3aa: CASSVEGGGSSSYNEQFF
d_gene: -; j_gene: TRBJ2-1; v_gene: TRBV7-7; CDR3aa: CASSLGGVSSYNEQFF
d_gene: TRBD1; j_gene: TRBJ2-1; v_gene: TRBV29-1; CDR3aa: CSVDPGTESYNEQFF
d_gene: TRBD2; j_gene: TRBJ2-3; v_gene: TRBV5-1; CDR3aa: CASSASSGGALDTQYF
d_gene: TRBD1; j_gene: TRBJ2-1; v_gene: TRBV27; CDR3aa: CASSSGTGGWDEQFF
d_gene: TRBD2; j_gene: TRBJ2-3; v_gene: TRBV6-4; CDR3aa: CASSPRGGQDTQYF
d_gene: TRBD1; j_gene: TRBJ2-7; v_gene: TRBV12-5; CDR3aa: CASGLNPGQATYEQYF
d_gene: -; j_gene: TRBJ2-1; v_gene: TRBV30; CDR3aa: CAWSEENEQFF
d_gene: -; j_gene: TRBJ2-1; v_gene: TRBV5-1; CDR3aa: CASSLVTGKNSYNEQFF
d_gene: TRBD1; j_gene: TRBJ1-2; v_gene: TRBV7-9; CDR3aa: CASSHFRQGGLYGYTF
d_gene: -; j_gene: TRBJ1-1; v_gene: TRBV27; CDR3aa: CASSLVGARPEAFF
d_gene: -; j_gene: TRBJ1-5; v_gene: TRBV5-6; CDR3aa: CASSPWQAGLSPQHF
d_gene: TRBD1; j_gene: TRBJ2-7; v_gene: TRBV7-9; CDR3aa: CASSSWTGINYEQYF
d_gene: -; j_gene: TRBJ2-7; v_gene: TRBV5-6; CDR3aa: CASSLNVVWNEQYF
d_gene: -; j_gene: TRBJ2-2; v_gene: TRBV4-1; CDR3aa: CASSQRDTGELFF
d_gene: TRBD1; j_gene: TRBJ1-6; v_gene: TRBV5-6; CDR3aa: CASSLWTGNNSPLHF
d_gene: -; j_gene: TRBJ2-2; v_gene: TRBV7-9; CDR3aa: CASSLVVGTAANTGELFF
d_gene: -; j_gene: TRBJ1-6; v_gene: TRBV4-2; CDR3aa: CASSHDPNSPLHF
d_gene: TRBD1; j_gene: TRBJ2-6; v_gene: TRBV5-6; CDR3aa: CASSYGTGWSGANVLTF
d_gene: -; j_gene: TRBJ1-5; v_gene: TRBV29-1; CDR3aa: CSVYGTDSNQPQHF
d_gene: TRBD1; j_gene: TRBJ2-5; v_gene: TRBV5-1; CDR3aa: CASSLGGQIQETQYF
d_gene: -; j_gene: TRBJ2-1; v_gene: TRBV27; CDR3aa: CASSSDKLHEQFF
d_gene: -; j_gene: TRBJ1-5; v_gene: TRBV15; CDR3aa: CATSRRAWEPQHF
d_gene: -; j_gene: TRBJ2-7; v_gene: TRBV10-3; CDR3aa: CAISEGGSYEQYF
d_gene: TRBD1; j_gene: TRBJ2-7; v_gene: TRBV5-6; CDR3aa: CASSLGIGGPIYEQYF